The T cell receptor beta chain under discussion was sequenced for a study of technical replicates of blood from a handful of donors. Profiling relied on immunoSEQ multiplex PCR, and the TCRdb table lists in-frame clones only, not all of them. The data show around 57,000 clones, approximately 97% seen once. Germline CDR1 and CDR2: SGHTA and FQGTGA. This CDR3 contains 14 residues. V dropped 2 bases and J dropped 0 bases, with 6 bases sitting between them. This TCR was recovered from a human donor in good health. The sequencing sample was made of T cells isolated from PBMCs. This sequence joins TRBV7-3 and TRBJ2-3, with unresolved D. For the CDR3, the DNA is TGTGCCAGCAGCTTATGGCCCAGCACAGATACGCAGTATTTT. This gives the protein CASSLWPSTDTQYF.